Each of the 10 T cell receptor beta chains below was sequenced from the same sample in a study of blood T cell repertoires in COVID-19. Using immunoSEQ multiplex PCR, the repertoire was profiled, and TCRdb retains in-frame clones only, with some absent. Counted here are fewer than 500,000 clones, 87% occurring once; the ten biggest clones make up approximately 2%. What was sequenced was PBMCs or T cells enriched from blood (not recorded which). The receptors come from a woman aged 18-29 years with acute COVID-19.

The chain employs TRBV4-3 and TRBJ2-3; 10 nucleotides align to TRBD2. Unmatched junction bases numbered 11, after V lost 2 bases and J lost 0 bases. The CDR3 sequence is 19 residues long. The germline gives CDR1 LGHNA, CDR2 YSLEER. CDR3 nucleotide sequence: TGCGCCAGCAGCCAAATACTAGCGGGATCTATAACTAGCACAGATACGCAGTATTTT. It is translated as CASSQILAGSITSTDTQYF.

The V gene is TRBV5-8, the J gene TRBJ2-7; 7 bases fit TRBD2. CDR1 is SGHTS and CDR2 is YDEGEE in the germline V gene. J gave up 9 bases and V 4 bases, and 4 bases lay outside the gene matches. CDR3 size: 11 residues. The CDR3 sequence: CASSPLAAQYF. The CDR3 coding sequence is TGTGCCAGCAGCCCTCTAGCGGCGCAGTACTTC.

The CDR3 DNA reads TGTGCCAGCAGCCAAGGGTCTATTGGGCCCCAGCATTTT. This gives the protein CASSQGSIGPQHF. The chain joins TRBV3-1 (or the pseudogene TRBV3-2) to TRBJ1-5; no reliable D call. CDR1 is LGHDT and CDR2 is YNNKEL in the germline V gene (reference sequence). V was shortened by 1 base and J by 9 bases, with 10 bases between the two germline ends. This CDR3 comprises 13 residues.

The genes are TRBV18 and TRBJ1-6; possible D gene TRBD1, 5 bases. The CDR3 length is 14 residues. Per the germline V gene, CDR1 is KGHSH and CDR2 is LQKENI. Trimming left V 5 bases short and J 10 bases short, with 15 bases between. CDR3: CASSNRGEESPLHF. Here the CDR3 DNA reads TGTGCCAGCTCAAACAGAGGGGAGGAGTCACCCCTCCACTTT.

V usage is TRBV25-1 and J usage is TRBJ1-2, with D uncertain. The CDR3 totals 11 residues. The germline gives CDR1 MGHDK, CDR2 SYGVNS. With 11 bases removed from V and 2 bases from J, the gap between germline ends came to 9 bases. The CDR3 sequence: CAAQRNYGYTF. The DNA for the CDR3 is TGTGCCGCACAGCGGAACTATGGCTACACCTTC.

This rearrangement joins TRBV28 to TRBJ1-5; tentatively, D is TRBD1 (6 bases). V was trimmed by 5 bases and J by 4 bases, leaving 12 bases between them. Germline CDR1 and CDR2: MDHEN and SYDVKM. This CDR3 region has 14 residues. This CDR3 is CASSRDTVNQPQHF. For the CDR3, the DNA is TGTGCCAGCAGTCGGGACACTGTGAATCAGCCCCAGCATTTT.

This clone was detected only once. This rearrangement joins TRBV15 to TRBJ2-7, with 8 bases lining up with TRBD2. The CDR3 length is 13 residues. Germline lookup yields CDR1 LNHNV and CDR2 YYDKDF (reference sequence). V trimming: 4 bases; J trimming: 11 bases; junction bases outside the gene matches: 10. CDR3 bases: TGTGCCACCAGCATCGGACTAGCCTTAAGGGAGTACTTC. Translated: CATSIGLALREYF.

The V gene is TRBV5-1, the J gene TRBJ2-3, with 8 bases identical to TRBD2. J was trimmed by 0 bases and V by 1 base; bases with no gene match: 10. The CDR3 length is 18 residues. CDR1 and CDR2 (germline): SGHRS, YFSETQ. CDR3 DNA sequence: TGCGCCAGCAGCTTGTTTCTTTTCGGGGGGGCTAGCACAGATACGCAGTATTTT. It translates to CASSLFLFGGASTDTQYF.

The chain couples TRBV5-5 to TRBJ1-3; TRBD1 matches 8 bases. V was clipped by 5 bases and J by 4 bases; unmatched bases: 5. This CDR3 spans 14 amino acids. Germline V gene data show CDR1 as SGHKS and CDR2 as YYEKEE (reference sequence). This CDR3 reads CASSRTGRGNTIYF. The CDR3, as DNA: TGTGCCAGCAGTAGGACAGGGCGAGGAAACACCATATATTTT.

This sequence joins TRBV9 and TRBJ2-7, with 13 positions matching TRBD2. Looked up from germline, CDR1 is SGDLS and CDR2 is YYNGEE. This CDR3 has 15 amino acids. J was trimmed by 3 bases and V by 0 bases; bases with no gene match: 0. CDR3 DNA sequence: TGTGCCAGCAGCGTAGGGACTAGCGGGGGCTACGAGCAGTACTTC. Its translation is CASSVGTSGGYEQYF.